This T cell receptor beta chain was recorded in a study of T-cell memory formation after mild COVID-19. This clonotype came up a few times. Its antigen is unknown. Study conclusions and caveats: Balance between CD4 and CD8 was seen in clones contracting day 15 to 85, and a CD4+ lean was seen in later expanders. Prior to infection, memory already included some responding clones, suggesting cross-reactive memory joined. For contracting clones, CD4+ ones sat mainly in CM and EM, CD8+ in EMRA.

The V gene's germline CDR1 is MNHNS and CDR2 SASEGT. Deletions cut 3 bases from V and 5 bases from J, with 10 bases between. This CDR3 is 13 amino acids long. TCRdb fed the 5' RACE reads into MiXCR, producing one record per CDR3 protein. The table includes around 310,000 distinct CDR3 sequences, about a sixth detected once. The clonotype comes from a man aged 18 to 30 who had mild COVID-19 (a few samples of this study predate the infection). Cell type and time point are not known. V and J are TRBV6-1 and TRBJ2-5; D unclear. The sequenced material came from PBMCs or a T cell subset sorted from them (not recorded which). The CDR3 region is CASSDPMTETQYF. The CDR3 nucleotides read TGTGCCAGCAGTGATCCTATGACCGAGACCCAGTACTTC.